This T cell receptor beta chain stems from a study of immune evolution from preneoplasia to lung adenocarcinoma. Study conclusions and caveats: From normal lung to invasive adenocarcinoma, top clone frequencies appeared to decrease.

Trimming pared 1 base from V and 9 bases from J, leaving 13 bases between. The CDR3 totals 14 residues. Germline values: CDR1 LNHDA, CDR2 SQIVND (reference sequence). Only in-frame clones appear in the TCRdb table, and some are missing; sequencing was by immunoSEQ multiplex PCR. The profile shows fewer than 4,000 clones, less than 60% of them singletons. This clone was seen only a few times. Its antigen is as yet unknown. V usage is TRBV19 and J usage is TRBJ2-1; TRBD2 might be the D (5 bases). This TCR derives from a person aged 45 to 59 with lung adenocarcinoma. The sample comprised FFPE normal lung tissue adjacent to the tumor. The CDR3 loop is CASSIAQAAGEQFF. CDR3 nucleotide sequence: TGTGCCAGTAGTATAGCGCAGGCTGCGGGTGAGCAGTTCTTC.